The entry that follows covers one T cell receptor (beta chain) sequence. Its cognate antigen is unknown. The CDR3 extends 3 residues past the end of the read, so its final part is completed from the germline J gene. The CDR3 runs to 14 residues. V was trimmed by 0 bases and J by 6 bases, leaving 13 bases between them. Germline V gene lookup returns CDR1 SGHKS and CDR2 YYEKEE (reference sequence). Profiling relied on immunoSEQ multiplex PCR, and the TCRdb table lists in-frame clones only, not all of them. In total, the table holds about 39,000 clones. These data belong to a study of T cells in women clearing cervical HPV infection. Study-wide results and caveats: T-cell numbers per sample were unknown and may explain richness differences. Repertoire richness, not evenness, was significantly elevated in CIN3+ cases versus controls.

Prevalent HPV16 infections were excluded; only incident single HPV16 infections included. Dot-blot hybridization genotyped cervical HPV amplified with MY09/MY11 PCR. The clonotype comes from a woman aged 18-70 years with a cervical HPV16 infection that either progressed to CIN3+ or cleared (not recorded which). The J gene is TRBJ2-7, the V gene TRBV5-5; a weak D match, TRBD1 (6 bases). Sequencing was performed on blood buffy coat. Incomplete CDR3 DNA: TGTGCCAGCAGCTTGGTGGGGGCTCTTTTCGAG. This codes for CASSLVGALFE. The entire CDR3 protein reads CASSLVGALFEQYF.